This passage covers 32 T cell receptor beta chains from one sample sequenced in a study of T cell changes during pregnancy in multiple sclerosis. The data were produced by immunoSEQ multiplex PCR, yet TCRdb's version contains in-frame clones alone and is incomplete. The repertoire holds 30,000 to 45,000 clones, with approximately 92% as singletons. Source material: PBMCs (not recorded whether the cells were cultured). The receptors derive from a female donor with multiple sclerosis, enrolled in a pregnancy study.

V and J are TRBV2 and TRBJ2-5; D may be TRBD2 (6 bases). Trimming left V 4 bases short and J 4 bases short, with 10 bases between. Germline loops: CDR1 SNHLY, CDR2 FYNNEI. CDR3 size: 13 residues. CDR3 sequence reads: CASSVFGGETQYF. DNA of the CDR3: TGTGCCAGCAGTGTGTTCGGGGGAGAGACCCAGTACTTC.

Written as DNA, the CDR3 is TGTGCCAGTAGTACCCTAGCGGGAGTTCTCAACGAGCAGTACTTC. It translates to CASSTLAGVLNEQYF. J is TRBJ2-7 and V is TRBV19; 10 bases match TRBD2. V lost 4 bases to trimming and J lost 5 bases; unmatched junction nucleotides: 8. The CDR3 has 15 amino acids. Per the germline V gene, CDR1 is LNHDA and CDR2 is SQIVND (reference sequence).

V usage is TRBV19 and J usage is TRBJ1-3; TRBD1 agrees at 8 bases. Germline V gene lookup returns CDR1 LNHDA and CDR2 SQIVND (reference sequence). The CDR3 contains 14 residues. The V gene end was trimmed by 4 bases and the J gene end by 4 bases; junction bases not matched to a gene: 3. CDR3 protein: CASSTGQEGNTIYF. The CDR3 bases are TGTGCCAGTAGTACGGGACAGGAAGGAAACACCATATATTTT.

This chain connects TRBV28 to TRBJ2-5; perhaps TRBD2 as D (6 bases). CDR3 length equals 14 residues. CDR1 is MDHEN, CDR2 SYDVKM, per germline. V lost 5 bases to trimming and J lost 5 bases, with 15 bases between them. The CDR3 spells CASSTGDGVETQYF. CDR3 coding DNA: TGTGCCAGCAGTACGGGAGATGGGGTCGAGACCCAGTACTTC.

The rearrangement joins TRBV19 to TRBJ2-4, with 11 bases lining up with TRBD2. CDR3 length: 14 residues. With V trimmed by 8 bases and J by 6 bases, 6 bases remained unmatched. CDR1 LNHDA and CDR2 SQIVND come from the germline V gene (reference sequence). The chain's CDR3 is CASRIGTSGNIQYF. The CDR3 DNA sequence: TGTGCCAGTCGAATCGGGACTAGCGGAAACATTCAGTACTTC.

The CDR3 DNA reads TGTGCCAGCACTGTTGGGGGAGGCAGCTCCTACGAGCAGTACTTC. Translating it yields CASTVGGGSSYEQYF. V is TRBV6-1 and J is TRBJ2-7, with a weak D call TRBD2 (6 bases). CDR1 is MNHNS and CDR2 is SASEGT in the germline V gene. V was trimmed by 7 bases and J by 0 bases, leaving 16 bases between them. This CDR3 is 15 amino acids long.

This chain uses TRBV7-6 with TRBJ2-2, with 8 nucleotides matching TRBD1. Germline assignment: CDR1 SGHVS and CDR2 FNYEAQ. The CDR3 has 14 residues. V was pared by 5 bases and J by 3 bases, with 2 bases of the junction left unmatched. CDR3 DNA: TGTGCCAGCAGCCCAGGGGGCGACACCGGGGAGCTGTTTTTT. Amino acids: CASSPGGDTGELFF.

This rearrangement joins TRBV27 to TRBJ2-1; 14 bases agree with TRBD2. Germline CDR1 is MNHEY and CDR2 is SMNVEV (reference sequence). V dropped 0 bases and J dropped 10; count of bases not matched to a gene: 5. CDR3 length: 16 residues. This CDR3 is CASSLSGTSGSEEQFF. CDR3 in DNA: TGTGCCAGCAGTTTATCCGGGACTAGCGGGAGTGAAGAGCAGTTCTTC.

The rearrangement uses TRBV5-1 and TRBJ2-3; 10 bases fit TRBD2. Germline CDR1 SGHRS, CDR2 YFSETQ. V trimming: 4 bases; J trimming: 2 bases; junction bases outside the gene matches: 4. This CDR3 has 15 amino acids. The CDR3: CASSAGLADTDTQYF. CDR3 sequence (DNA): TGCGCCAGCAGCGCTGGACTAGCGGACACAGATACGCAGTATTTT.

The CDR3 here is CASLTALSNQPQHF. The CDR3 bases are TGTGCCAGCCTGACAGCCCTAAGCAATCAGCCCCAGCATTTT. The chain employs TRBV28 and TRBJ1-5, with D maybe TRBD1 (5 bases). Per germline, CDR1 MDHEN and CDR2 SYDVKM. There are 14 residues in the CDR3. Trimming took off 8 bases at V and 1 base at J, with 12 bases between the two ends.

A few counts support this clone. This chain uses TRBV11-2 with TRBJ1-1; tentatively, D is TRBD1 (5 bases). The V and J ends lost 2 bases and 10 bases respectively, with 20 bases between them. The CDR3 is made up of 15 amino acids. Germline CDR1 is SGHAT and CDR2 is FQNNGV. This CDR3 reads CASSLTGTDSRGAFF. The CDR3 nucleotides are TGTGCCAGCAGCTTAACCGGGACCGATTCCCGAGGAGCTTTCTTT.

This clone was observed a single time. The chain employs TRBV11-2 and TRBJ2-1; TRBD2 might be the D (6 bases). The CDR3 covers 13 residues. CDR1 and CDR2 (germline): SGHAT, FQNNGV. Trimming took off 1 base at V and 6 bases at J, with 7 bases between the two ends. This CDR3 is CASSLGGVNEQFF. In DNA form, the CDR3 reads TGTGCCAGCAGCTTAGGGGGGGTCAATGAGCAGTTCTTC.

CDR3 coding DNA: TGTGCCAGCAGCTCAGGGCCGATGCGTGGCTACACCTTC. It is translated as CASSSGPMRGYTF. The rearrangement uses TRBV5-5 and TRBJ1-2; TRBD1 is a possible D gene (5 bases). From germline, CDR1 is SGHKS and CDR2 YYEKEE (reference sequence). The V end was cut by 3 bases, the J end by 7 bases, with 13 bases between. The CDR3 consists of 13 residues.

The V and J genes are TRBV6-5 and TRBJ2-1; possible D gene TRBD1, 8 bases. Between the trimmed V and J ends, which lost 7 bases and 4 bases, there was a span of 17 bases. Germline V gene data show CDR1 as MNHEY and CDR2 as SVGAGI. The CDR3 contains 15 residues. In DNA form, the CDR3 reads TGTGCCAGCACCCCTCACAGGGGGGGATACAATGAGCAGTTCTTC. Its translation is CASTPHRGGYNEQFF.

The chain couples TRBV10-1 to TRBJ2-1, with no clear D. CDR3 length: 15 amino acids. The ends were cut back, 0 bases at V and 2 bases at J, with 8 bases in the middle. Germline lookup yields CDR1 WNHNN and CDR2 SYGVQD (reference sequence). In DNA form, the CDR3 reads TGCGCCAGCAGTGAGTCCCGAGGAACCTACAATGAGCAGTTCTTC. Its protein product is CASSESRGTYNEQFF.

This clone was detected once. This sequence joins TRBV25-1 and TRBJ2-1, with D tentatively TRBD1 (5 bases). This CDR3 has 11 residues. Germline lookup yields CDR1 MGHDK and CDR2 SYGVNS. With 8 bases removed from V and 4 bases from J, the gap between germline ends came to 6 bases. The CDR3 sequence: CASGAYNEQFF. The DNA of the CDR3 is TGTGCCAGCGGGGCTTACAATGAGCAGTTCTTC.

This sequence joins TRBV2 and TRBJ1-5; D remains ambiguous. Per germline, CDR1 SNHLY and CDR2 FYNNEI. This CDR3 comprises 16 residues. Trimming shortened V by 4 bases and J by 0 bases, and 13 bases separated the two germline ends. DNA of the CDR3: TGTGCCAGCAGTGGACCCCCTCCCGGTAGCAATCAGCCCCAGCATTTT. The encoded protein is CASSGPPPGSNQPQHF.

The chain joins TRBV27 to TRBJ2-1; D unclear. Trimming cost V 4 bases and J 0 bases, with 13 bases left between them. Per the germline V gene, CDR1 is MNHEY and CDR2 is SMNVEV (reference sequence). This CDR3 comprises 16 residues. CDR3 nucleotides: TGTGCCAGCAGTTCCCGTGCCCTGAGCTCCTACAATGAGCAGTTCTTC. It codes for CASSSRALSSYNEQFF.

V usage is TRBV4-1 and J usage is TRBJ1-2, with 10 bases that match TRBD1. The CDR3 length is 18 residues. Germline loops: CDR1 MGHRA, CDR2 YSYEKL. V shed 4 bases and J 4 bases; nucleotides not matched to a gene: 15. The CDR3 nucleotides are TGCGCCAGCAGCCGGAAGGGGGACAGGGGACAGGTCACCTATGGCTACACCTTC. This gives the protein CASSRKGDRGQVTYGYTF.

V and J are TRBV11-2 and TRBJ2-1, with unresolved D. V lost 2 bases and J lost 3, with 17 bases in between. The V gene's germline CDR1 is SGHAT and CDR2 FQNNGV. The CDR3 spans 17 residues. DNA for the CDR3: TGTGCCAGCAGCTTACCCATTGCCGCGGAGATCTACAATGAGCAGTTCTTC. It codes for CASSLPIAAEIYNEQFF.

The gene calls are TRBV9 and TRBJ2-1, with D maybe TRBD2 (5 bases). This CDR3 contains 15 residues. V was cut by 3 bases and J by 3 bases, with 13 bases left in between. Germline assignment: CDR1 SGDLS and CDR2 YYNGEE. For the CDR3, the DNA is TGTGCCAGCAGCGCTCACGAGGGCATCTACAATGAGCAGTTCTTC. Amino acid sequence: CASSAHEGIYNEQFF.

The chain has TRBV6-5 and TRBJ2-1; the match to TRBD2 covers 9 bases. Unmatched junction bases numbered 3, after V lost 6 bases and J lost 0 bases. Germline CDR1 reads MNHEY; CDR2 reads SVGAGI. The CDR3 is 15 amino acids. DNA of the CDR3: TGTGCCAGCAGAAGTAGCGGGAGCTCCTACAATGAGCAGTTCTTC. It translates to CASRSSGSSYNEQFF.

The CDR3 protein is CASSVDLASSYEQYF. The DNA for the CDR3 is TGTGCCAGCAGCGTCGATTTAGCCTCGAGCTACGAGCAGTACTTC. V usage is TRBV9 and J usage is TRBJ2-7; D unresolved. Germline-derived CDR1 and CDR2 are SGDLS and YYNGEE. The V and J ends lost 2 bases and 3 bases respectively, with 15 bases between them. CDR3 length: 15 residues. Full variable domain (outside the CDR3, taken from reference TRBV9 and TRBJ2-7): DSGVTQTPKHLITATGQRVTLRCSPRSGDLSVYWYQQSLDQGLQFLIQYYNGEERAKGNILERFSAQQFPDLHSELNLSSLELGDSALYFCASSVDLASSYEQYFGPGTRLTVT.

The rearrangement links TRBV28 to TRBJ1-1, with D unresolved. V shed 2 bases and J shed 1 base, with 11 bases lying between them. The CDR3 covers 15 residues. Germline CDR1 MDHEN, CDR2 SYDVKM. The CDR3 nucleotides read TGTGCCAGCAGTTTAGTGGGCGGATCGAACACTGAAGCTTTCTTT. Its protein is CASSLVGGSNTEAFF.

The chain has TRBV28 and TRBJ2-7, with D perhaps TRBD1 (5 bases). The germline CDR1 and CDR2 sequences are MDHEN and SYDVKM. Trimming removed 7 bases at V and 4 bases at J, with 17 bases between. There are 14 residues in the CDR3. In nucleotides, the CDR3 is TGTGCCAGCACCCCTCCCTGGGGCAGTTACGAGCAGTACTTC. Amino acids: CASTPPWGSYEQYF.

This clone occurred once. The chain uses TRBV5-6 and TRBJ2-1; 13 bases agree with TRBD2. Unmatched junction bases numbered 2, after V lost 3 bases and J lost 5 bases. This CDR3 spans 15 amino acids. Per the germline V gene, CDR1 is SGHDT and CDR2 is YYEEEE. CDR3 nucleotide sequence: TGTGCCAGCAGCTGGGGGACTAGCGGGAACAATGAGCAGTTCTTC. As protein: CASSWGTSGNNEQFF. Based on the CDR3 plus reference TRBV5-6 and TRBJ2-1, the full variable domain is DAGVTQSPTHLIKTRGQQVTLRCSPKSGHDTVSWYQQALGQGPQFIFQYYEEEERQRGNFPDRFSGHQFPNYSSELNVNALLLGDSALYLCASSWGTSGNNEQFFGPGTRLTVL.

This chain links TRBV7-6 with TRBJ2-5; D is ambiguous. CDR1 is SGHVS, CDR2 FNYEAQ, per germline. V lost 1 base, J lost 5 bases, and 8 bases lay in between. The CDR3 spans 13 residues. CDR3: CASSLVRSETQYF. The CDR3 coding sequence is TGTGCCAGCAGCTTAGTTCGGTCCGAGACCCAGTACTTC. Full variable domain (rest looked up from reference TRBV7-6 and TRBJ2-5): GAGVSQSPRYKVTKRGQDVALRCDPISGHVSLYWYRQALGQGPEFLTYFNYEAQQDKSGLPNDRFSAERPEGSISTLTIQRTEQRDSAMYRCASSLVRSETQYFGPGTRLLVL.

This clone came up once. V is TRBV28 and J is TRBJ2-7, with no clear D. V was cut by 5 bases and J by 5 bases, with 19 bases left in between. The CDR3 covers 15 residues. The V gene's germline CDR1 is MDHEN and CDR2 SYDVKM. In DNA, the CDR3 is TGTGCCAGCAGTGAATGGGCAGTGGGTTATCACGAGCAGTACTTC. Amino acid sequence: CASSEWAVGYHEQYF.

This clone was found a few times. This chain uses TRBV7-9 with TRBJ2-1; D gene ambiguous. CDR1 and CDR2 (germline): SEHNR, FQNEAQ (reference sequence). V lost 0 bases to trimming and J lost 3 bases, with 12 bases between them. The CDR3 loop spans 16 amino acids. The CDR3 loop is CASSLALGPRYNEQFF. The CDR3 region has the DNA TGTGCCAGCAGCTTAGCGCTAGGCCCACGCTACAATGAGCAGTTCTTC.

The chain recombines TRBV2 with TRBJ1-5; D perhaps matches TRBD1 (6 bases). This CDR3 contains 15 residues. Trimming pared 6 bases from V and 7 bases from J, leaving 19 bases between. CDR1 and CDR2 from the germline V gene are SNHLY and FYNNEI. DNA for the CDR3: TGTGCCAGCAGCCCCGGTCGGGGGGGCGGACAGCCCCAGCATTTT. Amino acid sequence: CASSPGRGGGQPQHF. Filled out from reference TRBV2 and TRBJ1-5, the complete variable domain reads EPEVTQTPSHQVTQMGQEVILRCVPISNHLYFYWYRQILGQKVEFLVSFYNNEISEKSEIFDDQFSVERPDGSNFTLKIRSTKLEDSAMYFCASSPGRGGGQPQHFGDGTRLSIL.

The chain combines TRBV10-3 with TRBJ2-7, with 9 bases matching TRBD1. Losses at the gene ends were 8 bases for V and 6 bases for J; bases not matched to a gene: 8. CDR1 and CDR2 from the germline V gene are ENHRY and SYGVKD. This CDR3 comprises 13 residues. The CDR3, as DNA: TGTGCCATCGCCCGGGACAGGGAAGCCGAGCAGTACTTC. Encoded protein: CAIARDREAEQYF.

DNA of the CDR3: TGTGCCAGCAGCTCGGGACTAGCGGGAGGAGCCTACGAGCAGTACTTC. Amino acid sequence: CASSSGLAGGAYEQYF. The rearrangement uses TRBV11-3 and TRBJ2-7, with TRBD2 matching 15 bases. CDR1 SGHNT and CDR2 YENEEA come from the germline V gene. This CDR3 spans 16 amino acids. Trimming took 4 bases from V and 2 from J; bases not matched to a gene: 3.